A selection of T cell receptor beta chains follows, all from one sample in a study of blood T cell repertoires in COVID-19. Libraries were prepared by immunoSEQ multiplex PCR; TCRdb keeps only in-frame clonotypes and omits some of them. This repertoire shows about 120,000 clones, 81% found once; its top ten account for about 10%. Sequencing used peripheral blood. These receptors originate from a human donor in a cohort sampled during active COVID-19. CDR3s include the opening cysteine and the closing phenylalanine or tryptophan. The D gene is left open where the match is weak. Some rows mark clone size as missing; the rest say once, few, many or name a class of expanded clone.

NA	TRBV5-6	NA	TRBJ1-1	CASTLPGGKAFF	TGTGCCAGCACTCTACCGGGGGGGAAAGCTTTCTTT
few	TRBV5-4	NA	TRBJ1-1	CASRPPGLKNTEAFF	TGTGCCAGCAGACCTCCGGGACTAAAGAACACTGAAGCTTTCTTT
NA	TRBV6-5	TRBD2	TRBJ2-5	CAGASGVTQYF	TGCGCTGGGGCGAGCGGGGTCACCCAGTACTTC
NA	TRBV29-1	NA	TRBJ1-2	CSVGQGAAYGYTF	TGCAGCGTTGGTCAAGGGGCTGCCTATGGCTACACCTTC
NA	TRBV6-1	NA	TRBJ2-7	CASSEDRVYEQYF	TGTGCCAGCAGTGAAGACCGAGTCTACGAGCAGTACTTC
NA	TRBV7-3	TRBD1	TRBJ1-6	CASSLTGTGPNSPLHF	TGTGCCAGCAGCTTAACGGGGACAGGACCTAATTCACCCCTCCACTTT
NA	TRBV7-2	NA	TRBJ1-4	CASSPGRSFEKLFF	TGTGCCAGCAGTCCCGGGAGGTCGTTTGAAAAACTGTTTTTT
NA	TRBV5-4	NA	TRBJ1-2	CASSRYGGTNYGYTF	TGTGCCAGCAGCCGCTATGGGGGGACTAACTATGGCTACACCTTC
NA	TRBV3-1/TRBV3-2	NA	TRBJ1-1	CASSSRAHTEAFF	TGTGCCAGCAGCTCGCGGGCCCACACTGAAGCTTTCTTT
once	TRBV7-9	TRBD2	TRBJ2-7	CASSLRGGDEQYF	TGTGCCAGCAGCTTACGGGGGGGCGACGAGCAGTACTTC
NA	TRBV7-2	TRBD2	TRBJ2-1	CASSQSSGGLGSHNEQFF	TGTGCCAGCAGCCAGAGTAGCGGGGGCCTTGGATCGCACAATGAGCAGTTCTTC
once	TRBV3-1/TRBV3-2	NA	TRBJ1-1	CASSLDITEAFF	TGTGCCAGCAGCCTGGACATCACTGAAGCTTTCTTT
once	TRBV5-4	TRBD2	TRBJ2-1	CASSSSGGSSYNEQFF	TGTGCCAGCAGCTCTAGCGGGGGAAGCTCCTACAATGAGCAGTTCTTC
NA	TRBV9	NA	TRBJ2-7	CASSVTGQSSYEQYF	TGTGCCAGCAGCGTAACCGGACAGAGCTCCTACGAGCAGTACTTC
once	TRBV5-6	TRBD2	TRBJ2-5	CASSWGLTQETQYF	TGTGCCAGCAGCTGGGGACTAACCCAAGAGACCCAGTACTTC
NA	TRBV5-1	NA	TRBJ1-1	CASSLNPPGTEAFF	TGCGCCAGCAGCCTAAACCCGCCAGGGACTGAAGCTTTCTTT
NA	TRBV3-1/TRBV3-2	TRBD2	TRBJ2-5	CASSPPIAGGPGETQYF	TGTGCCAGCAGTCCTCCTATAGCGGGAGGGCCGGGAGAGACCCAGTACTTC
NA	TRBV19	NA	TRBJ1-5	CASSQGTGNQPQHF	TGTGCCAGTAGTCAGGGGACGGGCAATCAGCCCCAGCATTTT
NA	TRBV9	NA	TRBJ2-7	CASSAGPTVSDEQYF	TGTGCCAGCAGCGCAGGCCCGACAGTGTCGGACGAGCAGTACTTC
NA	TRBV25-1	TRBD1	TRBJ1-2	CASSDRRTGDIYGYTF	TGTGCCAGCAGTGACCGAAGGACAGGAGATATCTATGGCTACACCTTC
NA	TRBV7-2	NA	TRBJ1-4	CASSLAGLGNEKLFF	TGTGCCAGCAGTCTAGCGGGACTGGGTAATGAAAAACTGTTTTTT
NA	TRBV28	NA	TRBJ2-1	CASSPLDSSNEQFF	TGTGCCAGCAGCCCACTCGACAGTTCCAATGAGCAGTTCTTC
NA	TRBV4-2	TRBD1	TRBJ2-1	CASSQEAGGRYNEQFF	TGTGCCAGCAGCCAAGAGGCAGGGGGCCGGTACAATGAGCAGTTCTTC
few	TRBV28	NA	TRBJ2-1	CASPRQVDEQFF	TGTGCCAGCCCAAGACAGGTGGATGAGCAGTTCTTC
NA	TRBV7-9	NA	TRBJ1-2	CASSQPPPSDYGYTF	TGTGCCAGCAGCCAACCGCCCCCTAGTGACTATGGCTACACCTTC
few	TRBV21-1	NA	TRBJ1-5	CASSKVRRGRQPQHF	TGTGCCAGCAGCAAAGTAAGAAGGGGAAGGCAGCCCCAGCATTTT